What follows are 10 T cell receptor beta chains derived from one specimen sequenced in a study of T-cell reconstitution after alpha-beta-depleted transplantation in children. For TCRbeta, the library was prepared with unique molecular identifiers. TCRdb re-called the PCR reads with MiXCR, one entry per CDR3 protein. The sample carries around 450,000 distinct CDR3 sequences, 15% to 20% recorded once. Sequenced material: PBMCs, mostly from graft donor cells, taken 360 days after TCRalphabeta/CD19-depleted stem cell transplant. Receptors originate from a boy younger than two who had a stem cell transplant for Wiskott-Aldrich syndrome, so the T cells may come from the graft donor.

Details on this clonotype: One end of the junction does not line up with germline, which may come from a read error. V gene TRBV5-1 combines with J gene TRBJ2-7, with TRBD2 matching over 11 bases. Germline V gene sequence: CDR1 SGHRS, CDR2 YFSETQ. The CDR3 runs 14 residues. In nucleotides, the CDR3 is TGCGCCAGCAGCTTGGCCGAGGGACTAGCGGCAAGCAACTTC. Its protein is CASSLAEGLAASNF. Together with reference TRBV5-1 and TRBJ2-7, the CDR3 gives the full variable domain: KAGVTQTPRYLIKTRGQQVTLSCSPISGHRSVSWYQQTPGQGLQFLFEYFSETQRNKGNFPGRFSGRQFSNSRSEMNVSTLELGDSALYLCASSLAEGLAASNFGPGTRLTVT.

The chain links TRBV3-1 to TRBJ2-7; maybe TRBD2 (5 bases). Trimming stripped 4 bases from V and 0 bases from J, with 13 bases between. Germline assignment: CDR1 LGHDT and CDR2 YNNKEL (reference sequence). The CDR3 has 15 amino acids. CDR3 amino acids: CASSPRRPHSYEQYF. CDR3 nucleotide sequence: TGTGCCAGCAGCCCTAGGAGGCCCCACTCCTACGAGCAGTACTTC.

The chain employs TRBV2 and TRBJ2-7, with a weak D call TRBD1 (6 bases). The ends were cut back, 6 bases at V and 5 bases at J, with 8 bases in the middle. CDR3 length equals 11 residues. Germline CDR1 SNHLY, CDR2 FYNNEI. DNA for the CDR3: TGTGCCAGCAGACAGGGTCACGAGCAGTACTTC. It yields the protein CASRQGHEQYF.

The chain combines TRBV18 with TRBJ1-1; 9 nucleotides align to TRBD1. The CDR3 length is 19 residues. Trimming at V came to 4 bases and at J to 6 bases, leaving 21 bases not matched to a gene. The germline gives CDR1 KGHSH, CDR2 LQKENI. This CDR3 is CASSLFLLRDRAVEAEAFF. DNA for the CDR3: TGTGCCAGCTCACTTTTCCTACTGCGGGACAGGGCGGTTGAGGCTGAAGCTTTCTTT.

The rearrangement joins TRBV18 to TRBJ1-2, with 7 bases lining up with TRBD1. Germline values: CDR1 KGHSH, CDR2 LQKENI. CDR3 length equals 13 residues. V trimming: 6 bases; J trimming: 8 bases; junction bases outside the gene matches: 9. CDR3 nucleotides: TGTGCCAGCTCGTCCGGGACAGACGGGGGCTACACCTTC. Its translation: CASSSGTDGGYTF.

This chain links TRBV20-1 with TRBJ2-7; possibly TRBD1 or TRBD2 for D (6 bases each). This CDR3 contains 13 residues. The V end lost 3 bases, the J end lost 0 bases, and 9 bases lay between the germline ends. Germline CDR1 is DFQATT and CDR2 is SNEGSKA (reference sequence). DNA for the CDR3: TGCAGTGCTAGGGGGGGCCTCTCCTACGAGCAGTACTTC. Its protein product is CSARGGLSYEQYF.

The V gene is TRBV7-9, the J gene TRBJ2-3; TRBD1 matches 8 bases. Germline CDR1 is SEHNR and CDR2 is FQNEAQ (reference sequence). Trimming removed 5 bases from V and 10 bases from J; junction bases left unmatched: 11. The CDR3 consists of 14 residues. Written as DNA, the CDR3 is TGTGCCAGCAGCCCTCTACCGGGACAGGCTCCGCAGTATTTT. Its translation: CASSPLPGQAPQYF.

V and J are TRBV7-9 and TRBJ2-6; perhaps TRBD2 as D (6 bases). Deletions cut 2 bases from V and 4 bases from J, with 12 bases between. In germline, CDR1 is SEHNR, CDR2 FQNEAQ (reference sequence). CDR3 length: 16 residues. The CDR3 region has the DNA TGTGCCAGCAGCTTAAGGCGCCGGGGGGGGGCCAACGTCCTGACTTTC. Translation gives CASSLRRRGGANVLTF.

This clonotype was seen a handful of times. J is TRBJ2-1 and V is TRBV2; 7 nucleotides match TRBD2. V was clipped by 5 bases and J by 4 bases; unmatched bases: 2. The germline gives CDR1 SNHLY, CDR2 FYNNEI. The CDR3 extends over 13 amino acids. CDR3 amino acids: CASSSGEYNEQFF. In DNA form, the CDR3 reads TGTGCCAGCAGTAGCGGGGAATACAATGAGCAGTTCTTC.

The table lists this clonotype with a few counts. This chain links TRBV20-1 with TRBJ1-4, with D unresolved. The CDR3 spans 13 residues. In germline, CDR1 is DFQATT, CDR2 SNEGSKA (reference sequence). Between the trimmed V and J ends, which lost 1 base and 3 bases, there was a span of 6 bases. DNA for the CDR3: TGCAGTGCTAGAGGGTGGCCTAATGAAAAACTGTTTTTT. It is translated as CSARGWPNEKLFF.